At least ten counts were recorded for the clone carrying this T cell receptor (beta chain). Its antigen is undetermined. The record originates from a study of regulatory T cells in long-lasting Graves disease. Time point denoted: newly diagnosed GD, antithyroid drugs for less than 3 months. PBMCs provided the RNA from which the TCR library was made. Into tubes containing EDTA, approximately 9 milliliters of peripheral blood were drawn. General study points: Less diverse TCR repertoires were seen in persistent Graves' patients than in newly diagnosed ones. Persistent disease samples used TRBV28, TRBJ1-2 and TRBJ2-5 preferentially. New patients shared approximately 930 public clonotypes, fewer than the roughly 3,000 shared by persistent patients.

Arm-PCR with iRepertoire HTBI primers amplified the CDR3 regions for these TCR beta libraries. TCRdb used MiXCR to reprocess the multiplex PCR reads, holding one entry per CDR3 protein. The data hold hundreds of thousands of distinct CDR3 sequences, with 15% to 17% observed a single time. This CDR3 has 19 residues. Germline V gene lookup returns CDR1 MNHEY and CDR2 SVGEGT. The J segment lost 5 bases and the V segment lost 5 bases, leaving 14 bases of the junction unmatched. The material was peripheral blood mononuclear cells (PBMCs), obtained at new diagnosis, from a patient treated with antithyroid drugs. This sequence originates from a female donor with Graves disease. This rearrangement joins TRBV6-2 or TRBV6-3 to TRBJ2-1, with 14 bases fitting TRBD2. The CDR3 bases are TGTGCCAGCAGTAACAGGGAGACTAGCGGGAGGGCCCGGGACAATGAGCAGTTCTTC. Its translation is CASSNRETSGRARDNEQFF.